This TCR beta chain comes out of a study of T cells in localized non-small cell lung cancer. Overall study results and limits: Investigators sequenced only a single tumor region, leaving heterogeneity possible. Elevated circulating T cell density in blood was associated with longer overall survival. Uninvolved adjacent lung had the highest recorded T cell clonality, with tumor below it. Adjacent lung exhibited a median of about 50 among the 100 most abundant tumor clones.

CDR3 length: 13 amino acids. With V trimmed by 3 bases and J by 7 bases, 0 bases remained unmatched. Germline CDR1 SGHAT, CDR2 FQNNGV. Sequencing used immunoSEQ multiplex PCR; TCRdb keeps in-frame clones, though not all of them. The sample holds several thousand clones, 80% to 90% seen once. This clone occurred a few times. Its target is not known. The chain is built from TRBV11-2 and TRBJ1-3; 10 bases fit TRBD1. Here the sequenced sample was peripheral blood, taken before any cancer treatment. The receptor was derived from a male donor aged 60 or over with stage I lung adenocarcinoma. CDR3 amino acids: CASSLGQGNTIYF. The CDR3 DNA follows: TGTGCCAGCAGCTTGGGACAGGGGAACACCATATATTTT. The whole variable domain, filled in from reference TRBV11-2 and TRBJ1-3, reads EAGVAQSPRYKIIEKRQSVAFWCNPISGHATLYWYQQILGQGPKLLIQFQNNGVVDDSQLPKDRFSAERLKGVDSTLKIQPAKLEDSAVYLCASSLGQGNTIYFGEGSWLTVV.